The clone carrying this T cell receptor beta chain was picked up many times. The data are from a study of response to subunit inactivated influenza vaccine. The CDR3 is 13 residues long. Per the germline V gene, CDR1 is SGHRS and CDR2 is YFSETQ. V dropped 4 bases and J dropped 7; count of bases not matched to a gene: 5. TCRdb independently ran MiXCR on the RT-PCR reads; one entry per CDR3 protein. This sample yields around 470,000 distinct CDR3 sequences, of which about 7.2% are seen a single time; over 10% belongs to the top ten. The chain carries TRBV5-1 and TRBJ2-1; 7 nucleotides line up with TRBD1. The sample consisted of PBMCs from blood, taken 23 to 25 months after vaccination. This TCR derives from a man between 50 and 69 years old who received an inactivated influenza vaccine. DNA for the CDR3: TGCGCCAGCAGCCAATGGACAGGAAATGAGCAGTTCTTC. It encodes CASSQWTGNEQFF.